One sample yielded the 30 T cell receptor beta chains listed below, sequenced in a study of cytomegalovirus exposure and HLA in healthy donors. Vbeta (60) and Jbeta (13) primers were used in the PCR. Sequencing used immunoSEQ multiplex PCR; TCRdb keeps in-frame clones, though not all of them. The repertoire table contains some 50,000 clones. The sample was PBMCs. Receptors originate from a woman aged 40 to 55 in good health and CMV-seronegative.

CDR3 DNA: TGTGCCAGCAGTTACGGCGGGAGCATCAATGAGCAGTTCTTC. It translates to CASSYGGSINEQFF. The chain joins TRBV6-5 to TRBJ2-1; 7 positions match TRBD2. The CDR3 extends over 14 amino acids. V was clipped by 2 bases and J by 6 bases; unmatched bases: 4. Germline lookup yields CDR1 MNHEY and CDR2 SVGAGI.

The chain links TRBV9 to TRBJ2-3; D unresolved. Trimming shortened V by 9 bases and J by 2 bases, and 19 bases separated the two germline ends. The CDR3 sequence is 15 residues long. Germline V lookup: CDR1 SGDLS, CDR2 YYNGEE. In DNA form, the CDR3 reads TGTGCCACCGGAGAAGGAACGCTTCTCACAGATACGCAGTATTTT. Translation gives CATGEGTLLTDTQYF.

V gene TRBV28 combines with J gene TRBJ1-5, with D perhaps matching TRBD1 (6 bases). With 9 bases removed from V and 6 bases from J, the gap between germline ends came to 12 bases. The CDR3 covers 12 residues. Germline V gene data show CDR1 as MDHEN and CDR2 as SYDVKM. CDR3 sequence reads: CASFTGFQPQHF. DNA for the CDR3: TGTGCCAGTTTTACAGGGTTTCAGCCCCAGCATTTT.

The chain has TRBV7-6 and TRBJ2-7; TRBD2 is a possible D gene (5 bases). Per the germline V gene, CDR1 is SGHVS and CDR2 is FNYEAQ. The CDR3 length is 15 residues. The germline V and J ends were trimmed by 0 bases and 3 bases, with 12 bases remaining between them. As DNA, the CDR3 is TGTGCCAGCAGCTTAGCGCTCGCACGGGACTACGAGCAGTACTTC. This translates into CASSLALARDYEQYF.

V usage is TRBV5-1 and J usage is TRBJ2-7, with TRBD1 identical over 7 bases. The V segment lost 4 bases and the J segment 4 bases; nucleotides outside the gene matches: 8. The CDR3 has 14 amino acids. The germline CDR1 and CDR2 sequences are SGHRS and YFSETQ. CDR3 protein: CASSPDRDRYEQYF. In DNA, the CDR3 is TGCGCCAGCAGCCCAGACAGGGATCGGTACGAGCAGTACTTC.

The rearrangement uses TRBV5-5 and TRBJ2-7, with 7 bases fitting TRBD2. There are 15 residues in the CDR3. J lost 6 bases, V lost 0 bases, and 9 bases had no gene match. Per the germline V gene, CDR1 is SGHKS and CDR2 is YYEKEE (reference sequence). Here the CDR3 DNA reads TGTGCCAGCAGCTTGGACACCGGGGGACTACGCGAGCAGTACTTC. It yields the protein CASSLDTGGLREQYF.

The V and J genes are TRBV2 and TRBJ2-5; the match to TRBD2 covers 10 bases. The length of the CDR3 is 16 residues. Unmatched junction bases numbered 11, after V lost 5 bases and J lost 5 bases. Germline CDR1 reads SNHLY; CDR2 reads FYNNEI. CDR3 nucleotides: TGTGCCAGCAGTCCGAATCTAGCGGGAGTAGGGGAGACCCAGTACTTC. This encodes CASSPNLAGVGETQYF.

The chain recombines TRBV18 with TRBJ1-2; TRBD1 matches 7 bases. This CDR3 comprises 15 residues. CDR1 KGHSH and CDR2 LQKENI come from the germline V gene. V lost 3 bases to trimming and J lost 0 bases; unmatched junction nucleotides: 4. The CDR3 loop is CASSPTTGTNYGYTF. For the CDR3, the DNA is TGTGCCAGCTCACCCACGACAGGGACTAACTATGGCTACACCTTC.

V is TRBV6-1 and J is TRBJ2-3, with D unclear. V lost 8 bases to trimming and J lost 0 bases, with 15 bases between them. CDR1 and CDR2 (germline): MNHNS, SASEGT. The CDR3 has 15 amino acids. The CDR3 loop reads CASVDLDSSTDTQYF. CDR3 nucleotides: TGTGCCAGCGTAGATCTTGATTCTAGCACAGATACGCAGTATTTT.

V usage is TRBV7-8 and J usage is TRBJ2-7, with D possibly being TRBD2 (6 bases). Trimming pared 5 bases from V and 0 bases from J, leaving 11 bases between. The CDR3 is 14 amino acids. From germline, CDR1 is SGHVS and CDR2 FQNEAQ. CDR3 nucleotides: TGTGCCAGCAGCGTGGGGGGAAGCTCCTACGAGCAGTACTTC. Translating it yields CASSVGGSSYEQYF.

In DNA, the CDR3 is TGTGCCGCATTACGGACAGGGGAAACATACGAGCAGTACTTC. This gives the protein CAALRTGETYEQYF. The J gene is TRBJ2-7, the V gene TRBV2; 9 bases map to TRBD1. This CDR3 comprises 14 residues. In germline, CDR1 is SNHLY, CDR2 FYNNEI. V gave up 11 bases and J gave up 4 bases; unmatched junction bases: 12. Looking up the rest from reference TRBV2 and TRBJ2-7 gives the full variable domain: EPEVTQTPSHQVTQMGQEVILRCVPISNHLYFYWYRQILGQKVEFLVSFYNNEISEKSEIFDDQFSVERPDGSNFTLKIRSTKLEDSAMYFCAALRTGETYEQYFGPGTRLTVT.

The chain uses TRBV15 and TRBJ2-3, with 7 bases lining up with TRBD1. The CDR3 contains 14 residues. V was clipped by 6 bases and J by 5 bases; unmatched bases: 8. The germline CDR1 and CDR2 sequences are LNHNV and YYDKDF (reference sequence). The CDR3 DNA sequence: TGTGCCACCAGTATCGGGACAGCTGTAGATACGCAGTATTTT. It yields the protein CATSIGTAVDTQYF.

The J gene is TRBJ1-5, the V gene TRBV19; possible D gene TRBD1, 6 bases. Per germline, CDR1 LNHDA and CDR2 SQIVND (reference sequence). Trimming pared 9 bases from V and 3 bases from J, leaving 21 bases between. The CDR3 is 16 residues long. CDR3 nucleotide sequence: TGTGCCAGCACCTATAGGGGGACGGGTATCAATCAGCCCCAGCATTTT. Its translation is CASTYRGTGINQPQHF.

This chain links TRBV7-9 with TRBJ2-1; 10 bases match TRBD2. The CDR3 length is 16 residues. CDR1 and CDR2 (germline): SEHNR, FQNEAQ (reference sequence). The J segment lost 5 bases and the V segment lost 4 bases, leaving 8 bases of the junction unmatched. CDR3 loop: CASSSGGTSDDNEQFF. The CDR3 bases are TGTGCCAGCAGCTCAGGGGGGACTAGCGACGACAATGAGCAGTTCTTC.

This chain links TRBV7-3 with TRBJ2-2; TRBD1 might be the D (6 bases). This CDR3 has 15 residues. Germline V CDR1 and CDR2: SGHTA, FQGTGA. Trimming cost V 1 base and J 6 bases, with 12 bases left between them. CDR3 region: CASSLRTGRAGELFF. CDR3 DNA: TGTGCCAGCAGCTTAAGAACAGGGCGGGCCGGGGAGCTGTTTTTT.

The rearrangement uses TRBV9 and TRBJ1-1; tentative D call: TRBD1 (6 bases). The CDR3 runs 14 residues. The germline V gene encodes CDR1 SGDLS and CDR2 YYNGEE. The V end was cut by 3 bases, the J end by 7 bases, with 16 bases between. The CDR3 region has the DNA TGTGCCAGCAGCGCAGGTAGTTGGGACAATGAAGCTTTCTTT. Translating it yields CASSAGSWDNEAFF.

On this clone itself: Additional DNA sequences in this sample encode the identical CDR3. CDR3 nucleotide sequence: TGTGCCTGGAGTGTAATAGGACAGGGCGCTGAAGCTTTCTTT. Its translation is CAWSVIGQGAEAFF. V and J are TRBV30 and TRBJ1-1; 8 positions agree with TRBD1. Germline V gives CDR1 GTSNPN, CDR2 SVGIG (reference sequence). This CDR3 contains 14 residues. Trimming removed 0 bases from V and 6 bases from J; junction bases left unmatched: 6.

The genes are TRBV18 and TRBJ2-7; 8 bases are a match to TRBD2. This CDR3 region has 17 residues. Germline trimming cut 3 bases from V and 5 bases from J; bases unmatched to any gene: 15. From germline, CDR1 is KGHSH and CDR2 LQKENI. The CDR3 coding sequence is TGTGCCAGCTCACCCATCCTAGAGAGCGGGAGAAGCAACGAGCAGTACTTC. Protein product: CASSPILESGRSNEQYF.

This chain links TRBV13 with TRBJ1-3; 8 nucleotides agree with TRBD1. Trimming at V came to 5 bases and at J to 2 bases, leaving 5 bases not matched to a gene. The CDR3 has 15 amino acids. Germline assignment: CDR1 PRHDT and CDR2 FYEKMQ (reference sequence). This CDR3 is CASSDLQGAGNTIYF. CDR3 nucleotides: TGTGCCAGCAGCGACCTACAGGGGGCTGGAAACACCATATATTTT.

The chain uses TRBV4-3 and TRBJ2-2; no definite D call. The V gene's germline CDR1 is LGHNA and CDR2 YSLEER. The CDR3 loop spans 13 amino acids. V shed 0 bases and J shed 6 bases, with 5 bases lying between them. The CDR3 is CASSQDLAGELFF. In DNA form, the CDR3 reads TGCGCCAGCAGCCAAGATCTCGCCGGGGAGCTGTTTTTT.

The chain has TRBV28 and TRBJ2-7, with TRBD1 matching 10 bases. CDR3 length equals 15 residues. CDR1 is MDHEN and CDR2 is SYDVKM in the germline V gene. The V gene end was trimmed by 7 bases and the J gene end by 3 bases; junction bases not matched to a gene: 9. CDR3 protein: CASTLDRGAFYEQYF. Here the CDR3 DNA reads TGTGCCAGCACCCTGGACAGGGGGGCATTCTACGAGCAGTACTTC.

The chain joins TRBV5-4 to TRBJ2-5; 8 positions match TRBD2. V trimming: 6 bases; J trimming: 4 bases; junction bases outside the gene matches: 11. Germline loops: CDR1 SGHNT, CDR2 YYREEE (reference sequence). This CDR3 has 15 residues. DNA for the CDR3: TGTGCCAGCAACACAAGAAGTGCGGGAGGAGAGACCCAGTACTTC. It yields the protein CASNTRSAGGETQYF.

This rearrangement joins TRBV5-4 to TRBJ2-3; TRBD1 agrees at 8 bases. This CDR3 comprises 15 residues. Germline V gives CDR1 SGHNT, CDR2 YYREEE (reference sequence). Unmatched junction bases numbered 4, after V lost 2 bases and J lost 2 bases. The DNA for the CDR3 is TGTGCCAGCAGCTTTGGACAGGGATACACAGATACGCAGTATTTT. It translates to CASSFGQGYTDTQYF. The full variable domain, rest sourced from reference TRBV5-4 and TRBJ2-3, is ETGVTQSPTHLIKTRGQQVTLRCSSQSGHNTVSWYQQALGQGPQFIFQYYREEENGRGNFPPRFSGLQFPNYSSELNVNALELDDSALYLCASSFGQGYTDTQYFGPGTRLTVL.

This chain links TRBV6-5 with TRBJ1-3, with unresolved D. From germline, CDR1 is MNHEY and CDR2 SVGAGI. There are 13 residues in the CDR3. V was pared by 4 bases and J by 7 bases, with 11 bases between. CDR3: CASSSGKQNTIYF. In DNA, the CDR3 is TGTGCCAGCAGTTCCGGGAAACAGAACACCATATATTTT.

The chain carries TRBV19 and TRBJ2-1; 8 bases agree with TRBD2. This CDR3 has 15 residues. Germline values: CDR1 LNHDA, CDR2 SQIVND (reference sequence). The V gene end was trimmed by 6 bases and the J gene end by 5 bases; junction bases not matched to a gene: 9. CDR3 amino acids: CASSASGLSDNEQFF. As DNA, the CDR3 is TGTGCCAGTAGCGCTAGCGGGTTGTCCGACAATGAGCAGTTCTTC.

The chain combines TRBV7-9 with TRBJ2-7; TRBD2 aligns across 9 bases. With 4 bases clipped from V and 3 bases from J, the junction kept 4 bases outside the gene matches. Germline V gene data show CDR1 as SEHNR and CDR2 as FQNEAQ (reference sequence). The CDR3 sequence is 14 residues long. CDR3 in DNA: TGTGCCAGCAGCTCGTTGACTAGCGGCTACGAGCAGTACTTC. This sequence encodes CASSSLTSGYEQYF.

V gene TRBV7-9 combines with J gene TRBJ2-3; D call uncertain. This CDR3 has 12 residues. The V end lost 2 bases, the J end lost 2 bases, and 2 bases lay between the germline ends. The V gene's germline CDR1 is SEHNR and CDR2 FQNEAQ (reference sequence). CDR3 nucleotide sequence: TGTGCCAGCAGCTTACTCACAGATACGCAGTATTTT. It codes for CASSLLTDTQYF.

The chain is built from TRBV7-8 and TRBJ2-3; 8 nucleotides line up with TRBD2. The CDR3 length is 16 residues. Germline CDR1 and CDR2: SGHVS and FQNEAQ. The V and J ends lost 1 base and 4 bases, in that order; junction bases with no gene match: 7. The chain's CDR3 is CASSLEPAGASDTQYF. CDR3 DNA sequence: TGTGCCAGCAGCTTAGAGCCAGCGGGAGCATCAGATACGCAGTATTTT.

V gene TRBV4-2 combines with J gene TRBJ2-7, with 7 bases aligning to TRBD2. The germline V gene has CDR1 LGHNA and CDR2 YNFKEQ. The CDR3 runs 15 residues. V lost 2 bases to trimming and J lost 0 bases; unmatched junction nucleotides: 4. The DNA for the CDR3 is TGTGCCAGCAGCCAAAAACTAGCGACCTCCTACGAGCAGTACTTC. Protein sequence: CASSQKLATSYEQYF.

This chain joins TRBV28 and TRBJ1-5, with 7 bases identical to TRBD1. The J segment lost 4 bases and the V segment lost 5 bases, leaving 8 bases of the junction unmatched. Germline CDR1 is MDHEN and CDR2 is SYDVKM. The CDR3 covers 15 residues. The CDR3: CASSRPWDSNQPQHF. The CDR3 DNA is TGTGCCAGCAGTCGACCATGGGACAGTAATCAGCCCCAGCATTTT.